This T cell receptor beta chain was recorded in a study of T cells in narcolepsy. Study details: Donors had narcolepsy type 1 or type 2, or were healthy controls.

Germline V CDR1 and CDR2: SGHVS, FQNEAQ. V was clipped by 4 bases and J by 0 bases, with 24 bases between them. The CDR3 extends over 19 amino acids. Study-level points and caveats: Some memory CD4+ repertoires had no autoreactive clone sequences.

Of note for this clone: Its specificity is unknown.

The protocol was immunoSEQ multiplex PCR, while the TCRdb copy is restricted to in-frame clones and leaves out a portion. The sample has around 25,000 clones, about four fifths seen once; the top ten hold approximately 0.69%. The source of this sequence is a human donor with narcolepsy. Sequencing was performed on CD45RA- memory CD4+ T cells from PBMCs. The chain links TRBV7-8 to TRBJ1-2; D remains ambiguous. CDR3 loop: CASSSGGDFSPGSNYGYTF. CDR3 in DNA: TGTGCCAGCAGCTCTGGCGGGGATTTTTCTCCGGGTTCTAACTATGGCTACACCTTC.